Listed below are T cell receptor beta chains from one sample, sequenced in a study of CD8 T cells in ankylosing spondylitis. TCRdb passed the 5' RACE reads through MiXCR, listing each CDR3 protein once. The sample shows about 400,000 distinct CDR3 sequences, about 20% of them seen only once. The sample taken for sequencing was blood, either unsorted or a sorted T cell fraction (not recorded which). The receptor source for this set is a male donor with ankylosing spondylitis. The CDR3 runs from the conserved cysteine through the conserved F or W. The D gene is left open where the match is weak. The size field is filled for only some rows; it gives once, few, many or a size class.

TRBJ1-2 TRBD1 TRBV10-3 NA CATMWTGSAYGYTF TGTGCCACCATGTGGACAGGGTCGGCCTATGGCTACACCTTC
TRBJ1-1 TRBD1 TRBV5-8 few CASSLEGQANTEAFF TGTGCCAGCAGCTTGGAGGGACAGGCGAACACTGAAGCTTTCTTT
TRBJ2-5 TRBD1 TRBV6-1 NA CATGIKTGLETQYF TGTGCTACGGGGATTAAGACAGGGTTGGAGACCCAGTACTTC
TRBJ2-1 TRBD2 TRBV25-1 many CASKTSREGRDEQFF TGTGCCAGCAAGACGTCGCGGGAGGGCCGGGATGAGCAGTTCTTC
TRBJ2-2 TRBD2 TRBV7-9 NA CASSQRGTTNTGELFF TGTGCCAGCAGCCAGCGGGGGACAACGAACACCGGGGAGCTGTTTTTT
TRBJ1-6 NA TRBV11-3 NA CASSPRSLGSYNSPLHF TGTGCCAGCAGCCCCCGGTCCCTCGGCTCCTATAATTCACCCCTCCACTTT
TRBJ2-2 TRBD1 TRBV29-1 many CSVRTGGTGELFF TGCAGCGTTCGGACAGGAGGTACCGGGGAGCTGTTTTTT
TRBJ2-2 TRBD2 TRBV9 NA CASSVAETSGRATGELFF TGTGCCAGCAGCGTAGCAGAGACTAGCGGGAGAGCGACCGGGGAGCTGTTTTTT
TRBJ1-6 NA TRBV12-3/TRBV12-4 few CASSFGRGFSLHF TGTGCCAGCAGTTTTGGACGCGGTTTCTCCCTCCACTTT
TRBJ2-4 TRBD1 TRBV12-3/TRBV12-4 many CASSLHTGTENIQYF TGTGCCAGCAGTTTACATACCGGGACAGAAAACATTCAGTACTTC
TRBJ1-1 NA TRBV5-1 NA CASSLDRVTPEAFF TGCGCCAGCAGCTTGGACAGGGTTACGCCAGAAGCTTTCTTT
TRBJ1-2 NA TRBV11-2 NA CASSLSINYGYTF TGTGCCAGCAGCTTATCTATTAACTATGGCTACACCTTC
TRBJ2-4 TRBD2 TRBV25-1 many CASSGSGRAVRGINIQYF TGTGCCAGCAGTGGAAGCGGGAGGGCCGTTCGGGGTATAAACATTCAGTACTTC
TRBJ2-1 NA TRBV15 NA CATSRDRRVGQFF TGTGCCACCAGCAGAGATCGCCGGGTCGGGCAGTTCTTC
TRBJ2-1 TRBD2 TRBV19 few CASSILAALGSYNEQFF TGTGCCAGTAGTATTCTAGCGGCCCTGGGCTCCTACAATGAGCAGTTCTTC
TRBJ1-4 TRBD1 TRBV3-1 NA CASSLGQGYEKLFF TGTGCCAGCAGCCTGGGACAGGGCTATGAAAAACTGTTTTTT
TRBJ2-1 NA TRBV9 few CASSQFLQSSYNEQFF TGTGCCAGCAGCCAATTCCTACAGAGCTCCTACAATGAGCAGTTCTTC
TRBJ1-6 NA TRBV7-9 NA CASSPGVYNSPLHF TGTGCCAGCAGCCCGGGGGTCTATAATTCACCCCTCCACTTT
TRBJ2-1 NA TRBV7-9 few CASSNRDPKQFF TGTGCCAGCAGCAACCGGGACCCTAAGCAGTTCTTC
TRBJ2-2 TRBD2 TRBV20-1 NA CSAQGTSGNTGELFF TGCAGTGCTCAAGGGACTAGCGGGAACACCGGGGAGCTGTTTTTT
TRBJ2-6 TRBD1 TRBV4-1 NA CASSQPRGRQGAPGANVLTF TGCGCCAGCAGCCAACCGAGAGGAAGACAGGGGGCACCCGGGGCCAACGTCCTGACTTTC
TRBJ2-3 TRBD2 TRBV3-1 NA CASSQEAGDGDTQYF TGTGCCAGCAGCCAAGAGGCGGGAGATGGAGATACGCAGTATTTT
TRBJ2-2 TRBD2 TRBV4-2 few CASTPRIAGAMNTGELFF TGTGCCAGCACCCCAAGAATAGCGGGGGCTATGAACACCGGGGAGCTGTTTTTT
TRBJ2-7 NA TRBV28 NA CASSFGGAPTAQYF TGTGCCAGCAGTTTCGGGGGCGCCCCAACGGCGCAGTACTTC
TRBJ2-7 NA TRBV4-1 few CASSQPNRGFYEQYF TGCGCCAGCAGCCAGCCTAATCGGGGGTTCTACGAGCAGTACTTC
TRBJ1-2 NA TRBV29-1 NA CSVGDYGFNYGYTF TGCAGCGTAGGAGATTATGGTTTTAACTATGGCTACACCTTC